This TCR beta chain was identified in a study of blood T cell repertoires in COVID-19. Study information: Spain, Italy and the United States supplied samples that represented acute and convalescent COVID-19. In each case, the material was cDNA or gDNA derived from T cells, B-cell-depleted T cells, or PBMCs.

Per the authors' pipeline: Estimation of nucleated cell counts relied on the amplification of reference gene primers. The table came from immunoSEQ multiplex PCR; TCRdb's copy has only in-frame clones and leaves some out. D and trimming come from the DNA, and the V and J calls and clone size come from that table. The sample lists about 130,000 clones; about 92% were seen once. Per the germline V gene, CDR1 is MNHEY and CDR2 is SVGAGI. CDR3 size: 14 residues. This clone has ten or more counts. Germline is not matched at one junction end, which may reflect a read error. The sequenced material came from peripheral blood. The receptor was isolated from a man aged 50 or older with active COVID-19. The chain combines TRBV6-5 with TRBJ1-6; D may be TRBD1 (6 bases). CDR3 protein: CASTYTGSHSPLHF. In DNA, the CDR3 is TGTGCCAGCACTTACACAGGGTCCCATTCACCCCTCCACTTT.